These T cell receptor beta chains were read from a single sample in a study of T-cell memory formation after mild COVID-19. One entry per CDR3 protein results from TCRdb running MiXCR on the 5' RACE reads. This table holds roughly 610,000 distinct CDR3 sequences, 17% found once. Material: PBMCs or a T cell subset sorted from them (not recorded which). The source is an adult woman who had mild COVID-19 (a few samples of this study predate the infection). Cell type and time point are not known. CDR3s include the opening cysteine and the closing phenylalanine or tryptophan. A D gene is named only where the DNA matches it firmly. Where a row states a size, it is once, few, many or the class of an expanded clone; other rows omit it.

TGTGCCAGCAGCCCTAGCGGGGGGTTTCAAGAGACCCAGTACTTC,CASSPSGGFQETQYF,TRBD2,.,TRBV3-1,TRBJ2-5
TGTGCCAGCAGTTCCTCCTTCGACAGGTTCAATCAGCCCCAGCATTTT,CASSSSFDRFNQPQHF,.,few,TRBV27,TRBJ1-5
TGTGCCAGCAGCTTAGTTGAGCTCCGGCGGGGGGACTACAATGAGCAGTTCTTC,CASSLVELRRGDYNEQFF,TRBD2,few,TRBV7-8,TRBJ2-1
TGTGCCAGCAATCAACAGGGTGTGAATGAGCAGTTCTTC,CASNQQGVNEQFF,.,.,TRBV6-6,TRBJ2-1
TGTGCCACCAGTGCTTGGCGGGGGGGTGTAGGAGATACGCAGTATTTT,CATSAWRGGVGDTQYF,TRBD2,many,TRBV24-1,TRBJ2-3
TGTGCCAGCAGTCAGAACAGGGCTAGCACAGATACGCAGTATTTT,CASSQNRASTDTQYF,.,.,TRBV6-1,TRBJ2-3
TGTGCCAGCAGCTTTGGACAGCCCTCCTACGAGCAGTACTTC,CASSFGQPSYEQYF,.,many,TRBV7-9,TRBJ2-7
TGTGCCAGCAGCTCGGGACAGGGCTTCATGAACACTGAAGCTTTCTTT,CASSSGQGFMNTEAFF,TRBD1,few,TRBV13,TRBJ1-1
TGTGCCAGTAGTATATCGGGGACAGGGGCATTTAGCAATCAGCCCCAGCATTTT,CASSISGTGAFSNQPQHF,TRBD1,.,TRBV19,TRBJ1-5
TGCGCCAGCAGCTTGGGGGGGGGACGAGATGAAGCTTTCTTT,CASSLGGGRDEAFF,.,.,TRBV5-1,TRBJ1-1
TGCAGCGGGACCCTCGGGACAGGGGGTATCAGTGAGCAGTTCTTC,CSGTLGTGGISEQFF,TRBD1,few,TRBV29-1,TRBJ2-1